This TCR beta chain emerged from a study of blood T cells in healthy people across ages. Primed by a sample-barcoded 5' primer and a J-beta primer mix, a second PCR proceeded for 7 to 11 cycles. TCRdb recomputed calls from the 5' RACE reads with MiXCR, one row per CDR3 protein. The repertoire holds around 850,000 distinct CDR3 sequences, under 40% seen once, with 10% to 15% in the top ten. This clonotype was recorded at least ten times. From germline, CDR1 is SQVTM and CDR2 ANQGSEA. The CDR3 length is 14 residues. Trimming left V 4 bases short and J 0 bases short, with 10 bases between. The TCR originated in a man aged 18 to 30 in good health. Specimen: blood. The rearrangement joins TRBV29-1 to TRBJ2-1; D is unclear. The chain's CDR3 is CSVGARSSYNEQFF. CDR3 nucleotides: TGCAGCGTTGGGGCGAGGTCCTCCTACAATGAGCAGTTCTTC.